This TCR beta chain was profiled in a study of cytomegalovirus exposure and HLA in healthy donors (dated by TCRdb to about 2017). Context from the whole study: An earlier analysis of around 600 of the donors reported approximately 270 Gb of sequence data and 120 million or so unique TCR beta sequences from some 180 million T cells. Rather than drawing on any new phenotypic data, the later analysis identified candidate immune exposures from TCR beta sequences and the way those sequences occurred across donors. Donor age, sex, ethnicity and CMV serostatus were compiled together with the repertoire data. The study profiled the T cell repertoires of fewer than 850 subjects by immunosequencing and related them to cytomegalovirus serostatus. Among 300 to 500 genotyped donors of the cohort, an average of approximately 200,000 unique TCR beta nucleotide sequences was sequenced per donor, of which about 19% were non-productive. A handful of DR-DQ haplotypes were handled as single units for association and clustering because linkage in the cohort was strong. Along with the approximately 650-subject first cohort, a separate validation cohort of around 110 different subjects was used. Approximately 300 gigabases of sequencing data and roughly 81 million unique TCR sequences made up an early release that covered approximately 650 HLA-typed donors. Every discovery cohort repertoire had been produced on one sequencing platform. To predict cytomegalovirus infection status, the study combined high-throughput TCR immunosequencing, statistical association of individual TCRs with disease status, and machine learning. The number of typed donors differed by locus: roughly 620-640 for A, B, C, DRB1 and DQB1; 500 to 550 for DQA1; some 590 for DPA1; and around 470 for DPB1. In an earlier analysis of over 550 of the donors, high-throughput TCR beta sequencing was used to judge whether each TCR beta V gene segment behaved as functional or pseudogenic. The study aimed to test whether signatures of past pathogen exposure could be identified by cataloging public T cell receptors. Among the roughly 400 genotyped donors, about 85% belonged to the genetic ancestry cluster associated with self-reported Caucasian donors. To study patterns of TCR occurrence, a later analysis re-analyzed previously published TCR beta repertoires from 550 to 800 donors and added high-resolution HLA genotyping. Class I and class II HLA loci were covered by the typing at four-digit resolution. A later genetic analysis took genome-wide SNP genotypes for about 55% of the roughly 700 donors and used that subset as a discovery cohort.

What the research found in general, with its limitations: According to the authors, the approach could potentially be generalized to other disease states and immunological phenotypes. A later analysis reported that several top co-occurrence clusters appeared linked to parvovirus B19, influenza, CMV and Epstein-Barr virus. Correlated functional status among segregating V segments might be attributable to linkage disequilibrium, but an unknown experimental factor could not be ruled out. According to a later analysis, most CMV-associated TCR beta chains appeared to be HLA-restricted, and the HLA associations seemed to be driven largely by CMV exposure. A further reported finding was that TCR beta sequences accurately predicted the HLA-A and HLA-B alleles for most subjects in the first cohort. In an earlier analysis of about 600 of the donors, most TCR beta V segments appeared in productive rearrangements about 90% or about 30% of the time, broadly matching IMGT annotations. Sequencing depth was assumed to be roughly uniform across donors in the presence/absence analyses, though that assumption may not hold. Assigning TCR associations to individual alleles was difficult when HLA alleles, especially DR and DQ, strongly co-occurred. The only immune exposure information available for the cohort was CMV serostatus. The classifier was reported to diagnose cytomegalovirus status with high specificity and sensitivity in both the original cohort and the validation cohort. According to a later analysis, TCR association rates differed among HLA loci, with DRB1 alleles showing the most associated TCRs and HLA-C alleles showing the fewest. The sequencing pipeline was judged likely to have produced a cluster of highly shared sequence variants as a technical artifact. Three of the identified cytomegalovirus-associated TCR beta chains were confirmed in vitro to be specific for cytomegalovirus antigens. Only TCR beta chains were sequenced in this cohort, and the absence of alpha or paired-chain data limited detectable features. Because HLA typing was unavailable for some donors at each locus, only the typed subset was used in association tests. A total of 164 TCR beta chains were listed by the study as associated with cytomegalovirus. While some public TCRs were present in many individuals, most TCR sequences turned up only very rarely across donors. In a later analysis, HLA-associated TCR beta chains showed more clonal expansion and lower generation probabilities than non-associated chains that were equally common. An association between a missense DCLRE1C variant and V-gene and J-gene trimming of TCR beta chains was found in a later genetic analysis and replicated in an independent cohort. Around 16 rarely observed V segments, including chromosome 9 orphons, were excluded from the earlier analysis of several hundred of the donors because counts were too low. According to a later genetic analysis, donors in an Asian-associated ancestry cluster had fewer N-insertions in productive TCRs than the approximately 700-donor mean. Specific HLA alleles were associated with 15,000 to 20,000 TCR beta sequences at a false discovery rate of 0.05 in a later analysis. The 87-base-pair reads could not distinguish some IMGT-functional V segments, including TRBV6-2 and TRBV6-3, so those segments were excluded.

Preparation of the library involved the immunoSEQ multiplex PCR assay. For the multiplex PCR, a mixture combining 60 forward primers for TCR Vbeta segments and 13 reverse primers for TCR Jbeta segments was used. A multiplex PCR assay on genomic DNA amplified the CDR3 region of rearranged TCR beta genes. The amplified TCR beta libraries were sequenced on the Illumina HiSeq System as 87-base-pair reads. In the source study's methods: Across the 500 to 850 repertoires, a later analysis counted roughly 84 million unique TCR beta chains, 9 million to 14 million of which were shared by at least two donors. A nearest-neighbor algorithm error-corrected the raw reads and collapsed the reads into unique sequences, merging closely related sequences to remove PCR and sequencing errors. To assign V, D and J gene segments, CDR3 sequences were aligned to IMGT reference sequences. For a sequence to be retained, at least a six-nucleotide match to both a V gene segment and a J gene segment was required. Rearrangements were classified as productive when the CDR3 lacked stop codons and remained in frame with V and J, and all other rearrangements were classified as non-productive. CDR3 was defined by IMGT convention, running from the second conserved V-encoded cysteine to the conserved J-encoded phenylalanine. In an earlier analysis of around 600 of the donors, sequences lacking an unambiguous match to a single V gene segment were excluded. An earlier analysis of approximately 590 of the donors classified V segments as functional when productive rearrangements were above 56.7% and as segregating when the standard deviation between donors was above 5%. A statistical classification framework was developed to diagnose cytomegalovirus status using the catalog of TCR beta chain sequences. A later analysis assigned V and J genes by comparing TCR nucleotide sequences with IMGT/GENE-DB human TR gene sequences. The TCRdist pipeline was used in a later analysis to assign CDR3 sequences and most-parsimonious VDJ recombination scenarios. In a later analysis, each TCR beta chain was defined by its CDR3 amino acid sequence together with its V-gene family, and reads without a unique V-gene family were excluded. As a way to deal with suspected cross-contamination and a sequencing artifact, a later analysis dropped 450 to 700 nucleotide sequences that were highly shared and had low generation probability. A later analysis calculated a clonal expansion index for each public chain from normalized within-repertoire ranks of inferred template counts. In a later analysis, generation probabilities were computed with a VDJ recombination model fitted to out-of-frame rearrangements, and the resulting probabilities were checked against IGoR. In a later analysis, TCR-TCR, TCR-HLA and TCR-CMV co-occurrence was scored with hypergeometric tests, and a repertoire-size bias correction was applied to TCR pairs. To estimate false discovery rates, a later analysis permuted the HLA or CMV assignments 20 times. In a later analysis, co-occurring TCRs were grouped using DBSCAN, and TCRdist sequence similarity was added for clustering within HLA-allele-positive subsets. Co-occurrence clustering excluded repertoires with fewer than 30,000 or more than 120,000 public chains, plus five with anomalous nucleotide sharing. What TCRdb holds here is the immuneACCESS table cut down to in-frame rearrangements. Part of the clones is not present; checked against another copy, under half of the missing clones reflect an unresolved V gene, and the others are unexplained. Clone size and the V and J calls come from that table; the DNA yielded D and trimming. This sample has more than 45,000 clones in its table, and approximately 65% of those were observed once. The ten largest clones take up 5% to 6.5% of the sample.

Turning to this clone: Its specific antigen is unknown. Base qualities are not provided; no much larger clone lies one nucleotide away.

The cohort was made up of approximately 700 healthy bone marrow donors. Cohort members were all nominally healthy when sampled, although unrecorded immune exposures were likely present. The donor tested CMV seronegative, placing the donor among the approximately 400 seronegative members of the cohort. A peripheral blood sample was collected from each donor, and TCR beta sequencing was performed on peripheral blood mononuclear cells. Genomic DNA was extracted from the blood cell samples with the Qiagen DNeasy Blood Extraction Kit. Inclusive of the bounding cysteine and phenylalanine, the CDR3 is 13 residues long. This entry keeps only the CDR3 DNA: 39 bases, framed from base 1. V is cut by 1 base and J by 3 bases, and the space between the germline ends is 9 bases. The CDR1 and CDR2 encoded by the germline V gene (reference sequence) are GTSNPN and SVGIG.

This chain is built from TRBV30 and TRBJ1-2; the D gene is unclear. This sequence originates from a man aged 30 to 45 in good health and CMV-seronegative. Sequencing was performed on PBMCs. The bases are TGTGCCTGGAGTGGTTCAGGTGACTATGGCTACACCTTC. It is translated as CAWSGSGDYGYTF.